This T cell receptor (beta chain) was captured in a study of cytotoxic CD8 clonotypes in ibrutinib-treated CLL. Study-wide background: Responses comprised 24 partial and 2 complete; at median around six years, about 14 remained remitted and around twelve progressed. Timing of response sample collection was a median roughly twelve months after treatment start, with a range of 6 to 36. Regarding the study as a whole: Collection times varied between progressing and sustained-remission patients. Researchers report that baseline clonality outpaced age-matched healthy donors and tracked circulating CD8+ T-cell counts.

Measured with immunoSEQ multiplex PCR; TCRdb has only the in-frame clones, and not every one. The sample lists about 160,000 clones, 81% seen once, with over 2% in the top ten. Turning to this clone: Its antigen is undetermined. No DNA is shown, since the ends of the CDR3 on it are uncertain; the CDR3 is the one TCRdb lists.

Germline assignment: CDR1 MDHEN and CDR2 SYDVKM. The CDR3 is 11 amino acids in total, end residues counted. The genes are TRBV28 and TRBJ2-7; the table's D call TRBD2 went unverified against the DNA. This sequence originates from a human donor with chronic lymphocytic leukemia. Sequenced material: PBMCs, taken after 12 months of ibrutinib treatment. The CDR3 loop reads CASSFGPGAVF.